These T cell receptor beta chains were read from a single sample in a study of Ad26.COV2.S vaccination and SARS-CoV-2 variants. Profiled with immunoSEQ multiplex PCR; TCRdb holds only in-frame clones, not every one. The data contain around 300,000 clones, 90% of them singletons. The input for sequencing was peripheral blood, taken in a trial of Ad26.COV2.S vaccine versus placebo. These receptors all stem from a person aged 18 to 65 who received the Ad26.COV2.S COVID-19 vaccine or a placebo. Each CDR3 is given with its conserved first and last residue. D genes are given only for firm matches. Size tells how often a clone was seen (once, few, many) or the class of an expanded clone, and some rows leave it out.

NA,NA,TRBJ2-3,TRBV12-3/TRBV12-4,CASSFTDTQYF,TGTGCCAGCAGTTTCACTGATACGCAGTATTTT
NA,NA,TRBJ2-2,TRBV4-3,CASSQDYTGELFF,TGCGCCAGCAGCCAAGACTACACCGGGGAGCTGTTTTTT
NA,TRBD1,TRBJ1-3,TRBV7-2,CASSLRQGGNTIYF,TGTGCCAGCAGCTTACGACAGGGGGGAAACACCATATATTTT
NA,TRBD2,TRBJ2-1,TRBV27,CASRLAGGPSDEQFF,TGTGCCAGCAGGCTAGCGGGGGGGCCGAGCGATGAGCAGTTCTTC
once,NA,TRBJ1-1,TRBV7-9,CASSRFQGNTEAFF,TGTGCCAGCAGCCGGTTCCAGGGAAACACTGAAGCTTTCTTT
NA,TRBD1,TRBJ1-2,TRBV12-3/TRBV12-4,CASSPGTVDGYTF,TGTGCCAGCAGTCCCGGGACAGTTGATGGCTACACCTTC
NA,NA,TRBJ2-6,TRBV18,CASSPTGGGGFASGANVLTF,TGTGCCAGCTCACCCACCGGTGGGGGGGGCTTCGCCTCTGGGGCCAACGTCCTGACTTTC
NA,NA,TRBJ1-1,TRBV11-2,CASSIQTSLNTEAFF,TGTGCCAGCAGCATCCAGACAAGTTTGAACACTGAAGCTTTCTTT
NA,NA,TRBJ2-7,TRBV7-9,CASSLKSFAYEQYF,TGTGCCAGCAGCTTAAAGAGTTTTGCCTACGAGCAGTACTTC
NA,TRBD1,TRBJ1-2,TRBV23-1,CASSQSPPGTGIAIRYTF,TGCGCCAGCAGTCAGAGCCCACCCGGGACAGGGATTGCTATTCGCTACACCTTC
NA,NA,TRBJ2-2,TRBV5-1,CASSLGSKGTGELFF,TGCGCCAGCAGCTTAGGGAGTAAGGGAACCGGGGAGCTGTTTTTT
NA,NA,TRBJ2-3,TRBV6-5,CASGRVDGTQYF,TGTGCCAGCGGGCGTGTCGATGGTACGCAGTATTTT
once,NA,TRBJ2-7,TRBV12-3/TRBV12-4,CASRYRAYEQYF,TGTGCCAGCAGATACAGGGCCTACGAGCAGTACTTC
NA,TRBD1,TRBJ1-1,TRBV4-3,CASSQERTGGTEAFF,TGCGCCAGCAGCCAAGAGAGAACAGGGGGCACTGAAGCTTTCTTT
NA,NA,TRBJ2-1,TRBV12-5,CASEGRPRYNEQFF,TGTGCTAGTGAGGGACGACCGAGGTACAATGAGCAGTTCTTC
NA,TRBD1,TRBJ2-7,TRBV27,CASSFLPGQGLDEQYF,TGTGCCAGCAGTTTTCTCCCGGGACAGGGCCTCGACGAGCAGTACTTC
NA,NA,TRBJ1-3,TRBV5-6,CASSRQGGGNTIYF,TGTGCCAGCAGCCGGCAGGGCGGTGGAAACACCATATATTTT
once,NA,TRBJ1-1,TRBV7-9,CASRKASTEAFF,TGTGCCAGCAGAAAGGCGAGCACTGAAGCTTTCTTT
NA,NA,TRBJ2-5,TRBV19,CASSTSRGLPETQYF,TGTGCCAGTAGTACCTCTAGAGGACTCCCTGAGACCCAGTACTTC
NA,TRBD1,TRBJ1-5,TRBV5-6,CASSLGPGGYQPQHF,TGTGCCAGCAGCTTGGGGCCAGGGGGTTATCAGCCCCAGCATTTT
NA,NA,TRBJ1-1,TRBV13,CASSLIDRISNTEAFF,TGTGCCAGCAGCTTAATCGACCGAATTTCAAACACTGAAGCTTTCTTT
once,NA,TRBJ1-1,TRBV28,CASSVQGSGAFF,TGTGCCAGCAGTGTACAGGGATCGGGAGCTTTCTTT
once,NA,TRBJ1-2,TRBV12-3/TRBV12-4,CASGTTAYGYTF,TGTGCCAGCGGGACCACAGCCTATGGCTACACCTTC
NA,NA,TRBJ1-1,TRBV19,CASSIDQGNTEAFF,TGTGCCAGTAGTATAGATCAGGGGAACACTGAAGCTTTCTTT
NA,NA,TRBJ1-2,TRBV11-2,CASTQGGGSYGYTF,TGTGCCAGCACCCAAGGGGGGGGAAGCTATGGCTACACCTTC
NA,NA,TRBJ2-1,TRBV2,CASSLDGVLQFF,TGTGCCAGCAGTTTGGACGGAGTTTTGCAGTTCTTC
NA,TRBD2,TRBJ2-1,TRBV7-2,CASIPTSGSYNEQFF,TGTGCCAGCATCCCGACTAGCGGGTCCTACAATGAGCAGTTCTTC
NA,NA,TRBJ2-1,TRBV13,CASSFSGGNNEQFF,TGTGCCAGCAGCTTTAGTGGGGGAAACAATGAGCAGTTCTTC
NA,NA,TRBJ2-5,TRBV14,CASSQDLETQYF,TGTGCCAGCAGCCAAGATCTGGAGACCCAGTACTTC
NA,NA,TRBJ2-3,TRBV24-1,CATRDSITDTQYF,TGTGCCACCAGGGACAGCATCACAGATACGCAGTATTTT
NA,NA,TRBJ1-4,TRBV5-6,CASSPLREDEKLFF,TGTGCCAGCAGCCCTTTGAGGGAGGATGAAAAACTGTTTTTT
NA,TRBD1,TRBJ2-7,TRBV11-2,CASSSTGGDYEQYF,TGTGCCAGCAGCTCGACAGGGGGGGACTACGAGCAGTACTTC
NA,NA,TRBJ2-7,TRBV6-5,CASSYSKGMSGSEQYF,TGTGCCAGCAGTTACTCGAAGGGGATGAGTGGAAGCGAGCAGTACTTC
NA,TRBD1,TRBJ1-1,TRBV4-3,CASSQEWLAGGTEAFF,TGCGCCAGCAGCCAAGAATGGTTGGCAGGGGGGACTGAAGCTTTCTTT
NA,TRBD2,TRBJ2-1,TRBV7-7,CASSLAAGAIERSEQFF,TGTGCCAGCAGCTTAGCCGCGGGAGCCATAGAAAGGAGTGAGCAGTTCTTC
NA,NA,TRBJ2-5,TRBV7-9,CASSFVGEETQYF,TGTGCCAGCAGCTTTGTCGGTGAGGAGACCCAGTACTTC
NA,TRBD2,TRBJ2-5,TRBV4-3,CASSMGTSGQETQYF,TGCGCCAGCAGCATGGGGACTAGCGGCCAAGAGACCCAGTACTTC
once,TRBD1,TRBJ1-1,TRBV18,CASSPDRVRSGDEAFF,TGTGCCAGCTCACCGGACAGGGTCCGAAGTGGGGATGAAGCTTTCTTT
NA,NA,TRBJ2-2,TRBV9,CASSDPRKGAGELFF,TGTGCCAGCAGCGACCCCCGTAAGGGCGCCGGGGAGCTGTTTTTT
NA,NA,TRBJ2-7,TRBV6-2/TRBV6-3,CASSYPRAPEDF,TGTGCCAGCAGTTACCCTCGGGCCCCTGAGGACTTC
NA,NA,TRBJ1-2,TRBV30,CAWSVSPRGGYTF,TGTGCCTGGAGTGTCTCACCCCGAGGTGGCTACACCTTC
NA,NA,TRBJ2-1,TRBV12-3/TRBV12-4,CASSIGDEQFF,TGTGCCAGCAGTATAGGGGATGAGCAGTTCTTC
NA,TRBD2,TRBJ2-3,TRBV5-1,CASSLRRGVGTDTQYF,TGCGCCAGCAGCTTGCGACGGGGGGTAGGCACAGATACGCAGTATTTT
few,NA,TRBJ1-3,TRBV7-2,CASSPLIGGNTIYF,TGTGCCAGCAGCCCATTGATAGGGGGAAACACCATATATTTT
NA,TRBD2,TRBJ2-1,TRBV6-5,CAIRTGTRGREFF,TGTGCCATCCGTACCGGGACTAGGGGCCGAGAGTTCTTC
NA,NA,TRBJ1-2,TRBV3-1/TRBV3-2,CASSQDRRPYGYTF,TGTGCCAGCAGCCAAGATCGGAGGCCATATGGCTACACCTTC
NA,NA,TRBJ1-1,TRBV4-3,CASSQDSLALGNTEAFF,TGCGCCAGCAGCCAAGATTCGCTCGCTCTAGGGAACACTGAAGCTTTCTTT
NA,TRBD2,TRBJ2-1,TRBV6-2/TRBV6-3,CASSYGTSGANEQFF,TGTGCCAGCAGTTATGGGACTAGCGGTGCTAATGAGCAGTTCTTC
many,TRBD1,TRBJ1-2,TRBV3-1/TRBV3-2,CASSQLYRGPIYGYTF,TGTGCCAGCAGCCAACTTTACAGGGGGCCAATCTATGGCTACACCTTC
NA,NA,TRBJ1-6,TRBV5-4,CASSLWGPTGNSPLHF,TGTGCCAGCAGCTTGTGGGGACCAACGGGGAATTCACCCCTCCACTTT
once,NA,TRBJ2-5,TRBV7-9,CASSLVPGEVAQYF,TGTGCCAGCAGCTTAGTCCCCGGTGAAGTGGCCCAGTACTTC